The 24 T cell receptor beta chains below all came from one sample that was sequenced in a study of cytomegalovirus exposure and HLA in healthy donors. Use of 60 Vbeta and 13 Jbeta primers characterized the PCR. TCRdb keeps only in-frame clones here, not all; method: immunoSEQ multiplex PCR. Of around 180,000 clones listed, around 77% were seen once; the top ten hold 2.4%. The specimen was PBMCs. The receptors come from a man between 60 and 75 years old in good health and CMV-seronegative.

In this sample, this clone turned up once. This sample also contains other DNA sequences that code for the same CDR3. The chain links TRBV5-1 to TRBJ2-7; 10 nucleotides match TRBD2. The CDR3 spans 14 residues. The V gene's germline CDR1 is SGHRS and CDR2 YFSETQ. Trimming took 3 bases from V and 3 from J; bases not matched to a gene: 3. CDR3 protein: CASSSSGGNYEQYF. CDR3 nucleotide sequence: TGCGCCAGCAGCTCTAGCGGGGGAAACTACGAGCAGTACTTC. Full variable domain (missing parts from reference TRBV5-1 and TRBJ2-7): KAGVTQTPRYLIKTRGQQVTLSCSPISGHRSVSWYQQTPGQGLQFLFEYFSETQRNKGNFPGRFSGRQFSNSRSEMNVSTLELGDSALYLCASSSSGGNYEQYFGPGTRLTVT.

A few counts support this clone. This sequence joins TRBV5-1 and TRBJ2-3; 8 bases line up with TRBD1. V shed 0 bases, J shed 8 bases, and the junction held 8 bases outside the gene matches. The CDR3 runs 15 residues. Germline assignment: CDR1 SGHRS and CDR2 YFSETQ. CDR3 in amino acids: CASSLAQGAQITQYF. In DNA, the CDR3 is TGCGCCAGCAGCTTGGCCCAGGGGGCGCAAATTACGCAGTATTTT.

V gene TRBV30 combines with J gene TRBJ1-4; 7 positions match TRBD1. CDR1 is GTSNPN, CDR2 SVGIG, per germline (reference sequence). The CDR3 totals 16 residues. V gave up 2 bases and J gave up 8 bases; unmatched junction bases: 14. CDR3 sequence: CAWSPFRQGPREKLFF. The CDR3 region has the DNA TGTGCCTGGAGTCCATTCAGACAGGGACCAAGGGAAAAACTGTTTTTT.

This clone has more than one count but fewer than ten. The genes are TRBV30 and TRBJ2-2, with D perhaps TRBD1 (6 bases). Germline V gene lookup returns CDR1 GTSNPN and CDR2 SVGIG (reference sequence). The V and J ends lost 3 bases and 1 base respectively, with 6 bases between them. This CDR3 has 13 amino acids. CDR3 sequence: CAWRTGNTGELFF. The CDR3 DNA reads TGTGCCTGGAGGACAGGGAACACCGGGGAGCTGTTTTTT.

This clone was seen once. The CDR3 nucleotides read TGTGCCAGCAGCTCCCCGGGACTAGCGGGAGCAGGAGATACGCAGTATTTT. This codes for CASSSPGLAGAGDTQYF. This chain uses TRBV28 with TRBJ2-3; 14 positions agree with TRBD2. V shed 6 bases, J shed 5 bases, and the junction held 10 bases outside the gene matches. Germline CDR1 is MDHEN and CDR2 is SYDVKM. The CDR3 is made up of 17 amino acids.

The chain has TRBV7-2 and TRBJ2-5; 9 nucleotides line up with TRBD2. The J call may be in error: the DNA end matches TRBJ2-7 better. The CDR3 spans 18 residues. Germline CDR1 SGHTA, CDR2 FQGNSA. CDR3 sequence reads: CASSLGASGMSSFYEQYF. CDR3 coding DNA: TGTGCCAGCAGCTTAGGGGCTAGCGGGATGAGCTCCTTCTACGAGCAGTACTTC.

The J gene is TRBJ1-1, the V gene TRBV7-9; D gene uncertain. The CDR3 totals 13 residues. CDR1 and CDR2 from the germline V gene are SEHNR and FQNEAQ (reference sequence). The germline V and J ends were trimmed by 1 base and 10 bases, with 13 bases remaining between them. DNA for the CDR3: TGTGCCAGCAGCTTAGATACCGAGGCAAGAGCTTTCTTT. It yields the protein CASSLDTEARAFF.

The chain links TRBV6-5 to TRBJ2-7; D may be TRBD2 (5 bases). Trimming took 4 bases from V and 8 from J, leaving 9 bases between them. Germline V gene sequence: CDR1 MNHEY, CDR2 SVGAGI. The CDR3 contains 11 residues. The CDR3 sequence is CASSLAGQQYF. The CDR3 nucleotides read TGTGCCAGCAGTTTGGCGGGTCAGCAGTACTTC.

The chain carries TRBV28 and TRBJ1-5; D unresolved. The germline V and J ends were trimmed by 6 bases and 3 bases, with 6 bases remaining between them. Germline V gene sequence: CDR1 MDHEN, CDR2 SYDVKM. CDR3 size: 12 residues. The CDR3 nucleotides are TGTGCCAGCAGCCCCTACAATCAGCCCCAGCATTTT. Translated, it gives CASSPYNQPQHF.

The rearrangement joins TRBV19 to TRBJ2-3, with 7 bases aligning to TRBD2. V was clipped by 3 bases and J by 0 bases; unmatched bases: 3. CDR3 size: 15 residues. CDR1 LNHDA and CDR2 SQIVND come from the germline V gene (reference sequence). CDR3 sequence reads: CASSMAAGSTDTQYF. CDR3 bases: TGTGCCAGTAGTATGGCAGCGGGGAGCACAGATACGCAGTATTTT.

CDR3 bases: TGCGCCAGCAGTGACGGAGACAGGGGGCGCTCCTACGAGCAGTACTTC. Protein: CASSDGDRGRSYEQYF. The chain carries TRBV10-1 and TRBJ2-7; TRBD1 aligns across 10 bases. Trimming took 3 bases from V and 0 from J; bases not matched to a gene: 5. The germline V gene has CDR1 WNHNN and CDR2 SYGVQD (reference sequence). This CDR3 is built from 16 residues.

The chain uses TRBV27 and TRBJ2-7; 8 bases are shared with TRBD1. The CDR3 extends over 14 amino acids. V trimming: 2 bases; J trimming: 6 bases; junction bases outside the gene matches: 6. Germline V lookup: CDR1 MNHEY, CDR2 SMNVEV (reference sequence). CDR3 nucleotide sequence: TGTGCCAGCAGTTTAGCGGACAGGGCGGCCGAGCAGTACTTC. Protein product: CASSLADRAAEQYF.

The chain recombines TRBV6-1 with TRBJ1-2, with D perhaps TRBD1 (6 bases). Germline loops: CDR1 MNHNS, CDR2 SASEGT. The CDR3 consists of 15 residues. Trimming took 5 bases from V and 4 from J, leaving 17 bases between them. CDR3 protein: CASSLSRGFGYGYTF. CDR3 coding DNA: TGTGCCAGCAGTCTTAGTAGGGGGTTCGGCTATGGCTACACCTTC.

The chain is built from TRBV6-5 and TRBJ1-1; the D gene is possibly TRBD1 (6 bases). The CDR3 runs 13 residues. Trimming stripped 1 base from V and 6 bases from J, with 9 bases between. The germline V gene has CDR1 MNHEY and CDR2 SVGAGI. The CDR3 DNA sequence: TGTGCCAGCAGTTACTGGGACATTGCTGAAGCTTTCTTT. This translates into CASSYWDIAEAFF.

The rearrangement joins TRBV18 to TRBJ2-5, with TRBD2 matching over 10 bases. Trimming cost V 2 bases and J 5 bases; bases outside gene matches: 8. The CDR3 sequence is 16 residues long. CDR1 is KGHSH and CDR2 is LQKENI in the germline V gene. CDR3 bases: TGTGCCAGCTCACCAACCCTAGCGGGAGTTGGCGAGACCCAGTACTTC. Protein sequence: CASSPTLAGVGETQYF.

The V call is TRBV2, the J call TRBJ1-2, with D tentatively TRBD1 (5 bases). The germline gives CDR1 SNHLY, CDR2 FYNNEI. Trimming shortened V by 4 bases and J by 7 bases, and 22 bases separated the two germline ends. The CDR3 runs to 16 residues. CDR3 residues: CASSGRDPLVVAGYTF. The DNA for the CDR3 is TGTGCCAGCAGTGGGCGGGACCCCCTCGTTGTCGCTGGCTACACCTTC.

CDR3 DNA: TGTGCCTCCTCCCCGGGCTTCGGGGGGTACGAGCAGTACTTC. Protein product: CASSPGFGGYEQYF. The chain joins TRBV30 to TRBJ2-5, with TRBD2 matching over 7 bases. The J call is in doubt because the DNA end fits TRBJ2-7 better. The germline CDR1 and CDR2 sequences are GTSNPN and SVGIG (reference sequence). The CDR3 extends over 14 amino acids.

The CDR3 reads CASSRVGATDTQYF. CDR3 bases: TGTGCCAGTAGTCGGGTGGGAGCCACAGATACGCAGTATTTT. The chain combines TRBV19 with TRBJ2-3; weak D call: TRBD2 (5 bases). The CDR3 extends over 14 amino acids. Germline CDR1 and CDR2: LNHDA and SQIVND (reference sequence). V was shortened by 5 bases and J by 2 bases, with 11 bases between the two germline ends. Filled out from reference TRBV19 and TRBJ2-3, the complete variable domain reads DGGITQSPKYLFRKEGQNVTLSCEQNLNHDAMYWYRQDPGQGLRLIYYSQIVNDFQKGDIAEGYSVSREKKESFPLTVTSAQKNPTAFYLCASSRVGATDTQYFGPGTRLTVL.

The chain combines TRBV7-9 with TRBJ1-2; 11 bases line up with TRBD1. The CDR3 consists of 13 residues. From germline, CDR1 is SEHNR and CDR2 FQNEAQ (reference sequence). The trim removed 5 bases at V and 9 bases at J, leaving 5 bases unmatched. The DNA of the CDR3 is TGTGCCAGCAGCCGGACAGGGGGCGGGCGCTACACCTTC. This gives the protein CASSRTGGGRYTF.

The chain recombines TRBV10-1 with TRBJ1-6, with D possibly matching TRBD1 (6 bases). Germline V CDR1 and CDR2: WNHNN, SYGVQD (reference sequence). With 0 bases removed from V and 9 bases from J, the gap between germline ends came to 15 bases. This CDR3 is 16 amino acids long. CDR3 region: CASSESGLQGGSPLHF. CDR3 bases: TGCGCCAGCAGTGAGTCCGGACTCCAAGGGGGTTCACCCCTCCACTTT.

The chain combines TRBV19 with TRBJ2-6; TRBD2 is a possible D gene (6 bases). The germline V gene has CDR1 LNHDA and CDR2 SQIVND (reference sequence). With 5 bases removed from V and 0 bases from J, the gap between germline ends came to 14 bases. The CDR3 is 17 amino acids. CDR3 DNA sequence: TGTGCCAGTAGTCCCTCCACCGGGAGCTCTGGGGCCAACGTCCTGACTTTC. Translation: CASSPSTGSSGANVLTF.

As for this clone: Germline is not matched at one junction end, which may reflect a read error. The chain couples TRBV4-1 to TRBJ2-5; 8 nucleotides line up with TRBD1. CDR1 MGHRA and CDR2 YSYEKL come from the germline V gene. The CDR3 consists of 14 residues. The CDR3 here is CASSPDRGQQTQYF. CDR3 bases: TGCGCCAGCAGCCCCGACAGGGGCCAACAGACCCAGTACTTC.

The V call is TRBV28, the J call TRBJ2-7; no firm D call. The CDR3 length is 15 residues. V lost 2 bases and J 2 bases, leaving 13 bases between the germline ends. Germline V gene lookup returns CDR1 MDHEN and CDR2 SYDVKM. CDR3 coding DNA: TGTGCCAGCAGTTTAGCGCCTTCTCAAGCCTACGAGCAGTACTTC. The encoded protein is CASSLAPSQAYEQYF.

V is TRBV19 and J is TRBJ2-5; 7 bases fit TRBD2. The germline V gene encodes CDR1 LNHDA and CDR2 SQIVND (reference sequence). V dropped 8 bases and J dropped 2; count of bases not matched to a gene: 5. The CDR3 covers 13 residues. The CDR3 DNA sequence: TGTGCCAGTCGGACTAGTGGGCAAGAGACCCAGTACTTC. Translating it yields CASRTSGQETQYF.